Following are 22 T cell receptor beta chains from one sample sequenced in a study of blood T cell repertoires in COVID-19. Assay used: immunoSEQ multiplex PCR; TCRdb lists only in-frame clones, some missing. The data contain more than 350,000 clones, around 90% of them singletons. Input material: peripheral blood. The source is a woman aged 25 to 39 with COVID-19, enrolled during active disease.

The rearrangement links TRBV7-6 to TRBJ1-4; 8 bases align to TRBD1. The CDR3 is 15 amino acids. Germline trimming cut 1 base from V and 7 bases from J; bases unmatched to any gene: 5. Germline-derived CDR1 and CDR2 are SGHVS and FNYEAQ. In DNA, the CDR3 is TGTGCCAGCAGCTTAGAGGCAGGGGGCCTTGAAAAACTGTTTTTT. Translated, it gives CASSLEAGGLEKLFF.

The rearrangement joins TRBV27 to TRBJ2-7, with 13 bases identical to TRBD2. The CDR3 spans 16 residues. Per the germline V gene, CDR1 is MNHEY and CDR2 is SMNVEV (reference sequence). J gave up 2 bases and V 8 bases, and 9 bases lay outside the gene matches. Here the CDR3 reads CASGELAGGTTYEQYF. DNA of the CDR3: TGTGCCAGCGGGGAACTAGCGGGGGGGACAACCTACGAGCAGTACTTC.

DNA for the CDR3: TGTGCCAGCTCGGTCGGGGGCACTGAAGCTTTCTTT. Its translation: CASSVGGTEAFF. The chain has TRBV6-5 and TRBJ1-1, with a possible D match to TRBD1 (5 bases). Trimming took off 8 bases at V and 4 bases at J, with 11 bases between the two ends. From germline, CDR1 is MNHEY and CDR2 SVGAGI. The CDR3 consists of 12 residues.

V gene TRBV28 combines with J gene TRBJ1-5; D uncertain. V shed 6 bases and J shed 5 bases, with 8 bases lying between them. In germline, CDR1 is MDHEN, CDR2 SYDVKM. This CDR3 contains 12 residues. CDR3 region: CASSSPDQPQHF. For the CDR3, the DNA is TGTGCCAGCAGCTCCCCGGATCAGCCCCAGCATTTT.

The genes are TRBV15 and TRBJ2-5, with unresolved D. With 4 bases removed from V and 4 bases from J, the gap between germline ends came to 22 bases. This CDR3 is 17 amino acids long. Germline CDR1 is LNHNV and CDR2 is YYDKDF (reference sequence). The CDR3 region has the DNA TGTGCCACCAGCAATGTCGGGTTTCCAACGGCAGTAGAGACCCAGTACTTC. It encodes CATSNVGFPTAVETQYF.

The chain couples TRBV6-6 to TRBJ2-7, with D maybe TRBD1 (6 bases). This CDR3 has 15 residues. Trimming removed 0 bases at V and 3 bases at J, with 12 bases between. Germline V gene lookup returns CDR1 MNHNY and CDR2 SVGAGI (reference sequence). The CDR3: CASSYSDRRSYEQYF. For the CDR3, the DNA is TGTGCCAGCAGTTACTCAGACAGGAGGAGCTACGAGCAGTACTTC.

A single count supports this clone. The CDR3 is CASTPNGGGTNTGELFF. CDR3 nucleotides: TGCGCCAGCACACCCAACGGCGGCGGAACGAACACCGGGGAGCTGTTTTTT. V is TRBV5-1 and J is TRBJ2-2; unclear D gene. CDR3 length: 17 amino acids. Germline V gives CDR1 SGHRS, CDR2 YFSETQ. V lost 6 bases and J 0 bases, leaving 18 bases between the germline ends.

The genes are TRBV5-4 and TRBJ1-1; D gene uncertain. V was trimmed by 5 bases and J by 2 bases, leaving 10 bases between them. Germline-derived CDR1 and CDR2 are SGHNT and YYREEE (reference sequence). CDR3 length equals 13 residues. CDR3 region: CASRQDTNTEAFF. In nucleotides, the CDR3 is TGTGCCAGCAGACAAGACACCAACACTGAAGCTTTCTTT.

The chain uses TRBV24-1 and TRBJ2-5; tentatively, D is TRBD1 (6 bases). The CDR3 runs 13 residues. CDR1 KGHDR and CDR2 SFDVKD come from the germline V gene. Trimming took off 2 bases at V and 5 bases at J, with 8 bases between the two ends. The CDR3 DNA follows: TGTGCCACCAGTGATTCCCAGGGGGAGACCCAGTACTTC. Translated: CATSDSQGETQYF.

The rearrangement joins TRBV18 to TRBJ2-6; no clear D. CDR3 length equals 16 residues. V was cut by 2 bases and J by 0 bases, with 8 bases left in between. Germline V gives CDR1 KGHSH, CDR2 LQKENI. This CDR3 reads CASSPTESSGANVLTF. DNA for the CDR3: TGTGCCAGCTCACCAACAGAAAGCTCTGGGGCCAACGTCCTGACTTTC.

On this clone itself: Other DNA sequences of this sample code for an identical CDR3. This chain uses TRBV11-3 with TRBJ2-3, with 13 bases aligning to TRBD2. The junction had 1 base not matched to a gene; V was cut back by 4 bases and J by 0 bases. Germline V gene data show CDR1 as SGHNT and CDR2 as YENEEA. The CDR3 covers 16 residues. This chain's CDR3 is CASSSGLAGSTDTQYF. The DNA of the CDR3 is TGTGCCAGCAGCTCGGGACTAGCGGGGAGCACAGATACGCAGTATTTT.

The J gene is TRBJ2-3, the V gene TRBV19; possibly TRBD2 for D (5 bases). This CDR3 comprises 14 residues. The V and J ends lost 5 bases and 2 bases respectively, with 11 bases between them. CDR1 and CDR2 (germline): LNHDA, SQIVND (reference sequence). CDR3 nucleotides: TGTGCCAGTAGTCTAGGGAGCGCCACAGATACGCAGTATTTT. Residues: CASSLGSATDTQYF.

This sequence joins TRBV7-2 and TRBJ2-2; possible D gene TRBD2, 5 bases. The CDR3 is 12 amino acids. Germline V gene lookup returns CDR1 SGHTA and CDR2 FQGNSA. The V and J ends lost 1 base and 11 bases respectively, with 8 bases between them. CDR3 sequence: CASSLDGSELFF. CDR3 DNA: TGTGCCAGCAGCTTAGATGGGAGCGAGCTGTTTTTT.

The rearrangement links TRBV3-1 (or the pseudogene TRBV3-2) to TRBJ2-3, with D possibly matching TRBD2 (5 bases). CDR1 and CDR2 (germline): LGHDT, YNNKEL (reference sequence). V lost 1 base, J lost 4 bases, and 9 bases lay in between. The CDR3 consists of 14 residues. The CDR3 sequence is CASSQATRADTQYF. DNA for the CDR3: TGTGCCAGCAGCCAAGCCACTAGAGCAGATACGCAGTATTTT.

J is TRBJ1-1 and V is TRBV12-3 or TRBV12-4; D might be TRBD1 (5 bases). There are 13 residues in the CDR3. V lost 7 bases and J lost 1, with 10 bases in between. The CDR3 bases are TGTGCCAGCACCTTGGGGCAGAACACTGAAGCTTTCTTT. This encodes CASTLGQNTEAFF.

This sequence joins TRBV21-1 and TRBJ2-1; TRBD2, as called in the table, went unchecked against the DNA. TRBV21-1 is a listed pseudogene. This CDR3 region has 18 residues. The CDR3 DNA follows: TGTGCCAGCAGCAGAGGAAGCATGGCGGGAGGTCCCTACAATGAGCAGTTCTTC. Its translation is CASSRGSMAGGPYNEQFF.

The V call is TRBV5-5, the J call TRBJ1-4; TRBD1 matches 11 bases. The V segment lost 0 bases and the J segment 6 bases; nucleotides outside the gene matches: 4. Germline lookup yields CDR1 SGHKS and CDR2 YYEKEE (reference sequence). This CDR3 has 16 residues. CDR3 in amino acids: CASSLVKGQGDEKLFF. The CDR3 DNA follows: TGTGCCAGCAGCTTGGTTAAGGGACAGGGGGATGAAAAACTGTTTTTT.

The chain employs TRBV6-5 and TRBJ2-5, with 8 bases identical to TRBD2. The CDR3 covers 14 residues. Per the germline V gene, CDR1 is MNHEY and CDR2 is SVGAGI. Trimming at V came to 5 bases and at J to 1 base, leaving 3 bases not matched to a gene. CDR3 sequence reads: CASSRTSGQETQYF. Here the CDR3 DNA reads TGTGCCAGCAGTAGAACTAGCGGCCAAGAGACCCAGTACTTC.

CDR3 DNA: TGTGCCAGCAATGTACCCAGAAACCAAGAGACCCAGTACTTC. It yields the protein CASNVPRNQETQYF. V gene TRBV5-8 combines with J gene TRBJ2-5, with D hard to call. The CDR3 loop spans 14 amino acids. Germline CDR1 is SGHTS and CDR2 is YDEGEE. Trimming stripped 6 bases from V and 0 bases from J, with 12 bases between.

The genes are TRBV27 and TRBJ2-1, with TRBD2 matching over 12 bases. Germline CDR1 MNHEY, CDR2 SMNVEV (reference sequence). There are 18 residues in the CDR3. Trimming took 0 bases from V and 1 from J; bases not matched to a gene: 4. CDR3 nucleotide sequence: TGTGCCAGCAGTTTATCGCCTAGCGGGAGGGCGTCCTACAATGAGCAGTTCTTC. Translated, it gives CASSLSPSGRASYNEQFF.

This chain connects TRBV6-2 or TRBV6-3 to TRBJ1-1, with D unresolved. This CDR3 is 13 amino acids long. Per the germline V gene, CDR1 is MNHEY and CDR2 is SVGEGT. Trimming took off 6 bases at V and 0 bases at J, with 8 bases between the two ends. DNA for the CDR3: TGTGCCAGCAGCCCAATCATGAACACTGAAGCTTTCTTT. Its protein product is CASSPIMNTEAFF.

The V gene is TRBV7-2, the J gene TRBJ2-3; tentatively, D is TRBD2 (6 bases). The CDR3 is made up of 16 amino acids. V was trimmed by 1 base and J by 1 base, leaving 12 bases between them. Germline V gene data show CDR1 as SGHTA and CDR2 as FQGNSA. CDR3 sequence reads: CASSLEAGLRTDTQYF. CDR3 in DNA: TGTGCCAGCAGCTTAGAGGCGGGGCTCCGCACAGATACGCAGTATTTT. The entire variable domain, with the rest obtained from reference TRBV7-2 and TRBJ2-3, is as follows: GAGVSQSPSNKVTEKGKDVELRCDPISGHTALYWYRQSLGQGLEFLIYFQGNSAPDKSGLPSDRFSAERTGGSVSTLTIQRTQQEDSAVYLCASSLEAGLRTDTQYFGPGTRLTVL.